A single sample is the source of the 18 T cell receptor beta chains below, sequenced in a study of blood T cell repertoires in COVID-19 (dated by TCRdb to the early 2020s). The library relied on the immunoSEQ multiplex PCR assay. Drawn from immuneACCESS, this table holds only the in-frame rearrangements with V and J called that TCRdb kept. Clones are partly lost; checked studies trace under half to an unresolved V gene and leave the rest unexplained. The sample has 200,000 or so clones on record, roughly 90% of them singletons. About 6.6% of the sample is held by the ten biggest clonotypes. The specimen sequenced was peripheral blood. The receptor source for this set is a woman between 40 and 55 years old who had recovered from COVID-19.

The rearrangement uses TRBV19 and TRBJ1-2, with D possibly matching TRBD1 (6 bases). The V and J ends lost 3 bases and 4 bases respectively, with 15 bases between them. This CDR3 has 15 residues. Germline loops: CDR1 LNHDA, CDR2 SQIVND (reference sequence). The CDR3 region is CASSISGGERYGYTF. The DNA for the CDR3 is TGTGCCAGTAGTATTTCGGGGGGCGAACGCTATGGCTACACCTTC. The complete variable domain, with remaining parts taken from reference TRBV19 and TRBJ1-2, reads DGGITQSPKYLFRKEGQNVTLSCEQNLNHDAMYWYRQDPGQGLRLIYYSQIVNDFQKGDIAEGYSVSREKKESFPLTVTSAQKNPTAFYLCASSISGGERYGYTFGSGTRLTVV.

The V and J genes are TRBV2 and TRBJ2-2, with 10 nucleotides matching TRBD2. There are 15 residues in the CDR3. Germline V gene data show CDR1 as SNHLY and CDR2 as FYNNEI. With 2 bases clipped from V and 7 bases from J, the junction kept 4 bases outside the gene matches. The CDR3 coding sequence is TGTGCCAGCAGTGAAAGAGGACTAGCGGTCGGGGAGCTGTTTTTT. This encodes CASSERGLAVGELFF.

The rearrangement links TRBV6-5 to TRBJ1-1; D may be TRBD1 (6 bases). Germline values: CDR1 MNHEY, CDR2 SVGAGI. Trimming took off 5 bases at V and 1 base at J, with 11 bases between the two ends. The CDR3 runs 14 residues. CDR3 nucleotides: TGTGCCAGCAGTCAGGGGCTCTGGAACACTGAAGCTTTCTTT. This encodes CASSQGLWNTEAFF.

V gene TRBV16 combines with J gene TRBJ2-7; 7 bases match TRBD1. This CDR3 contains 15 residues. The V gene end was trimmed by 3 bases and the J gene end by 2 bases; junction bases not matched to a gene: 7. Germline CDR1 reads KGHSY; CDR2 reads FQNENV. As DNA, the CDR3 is TGTGCCAGCAGCCATCCCGGGACAGCTACCTACGAGCAGTACTTC. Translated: CASSHPGTATYEQYF.

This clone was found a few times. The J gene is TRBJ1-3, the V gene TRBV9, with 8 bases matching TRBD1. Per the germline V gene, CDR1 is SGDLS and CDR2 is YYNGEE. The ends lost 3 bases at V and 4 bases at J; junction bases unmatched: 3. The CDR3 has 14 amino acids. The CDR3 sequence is CASSGTGSGNTIYF. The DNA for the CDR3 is TGTGCCAGCAGCGGGACAGGGAGCGGAAACACCATATATTTT.

This CDR3 is CATWGGYSNQPQHF. The CDR3 coding sequence is TGTGCCACCTGGGGGGGGTATAGCAATCAGCCCCAGCATTTT. V usage is TRBV6-5 and J usage is TRBJ1-5, with TRBD1 as a possible D gene (5 bases). CDR1 is MNHEY, CDR2 SVGAGI, per germline. The CDR3 contains 14 residues. V was clipped by 10 bases and J by 0 bases, with 13 bases between them.

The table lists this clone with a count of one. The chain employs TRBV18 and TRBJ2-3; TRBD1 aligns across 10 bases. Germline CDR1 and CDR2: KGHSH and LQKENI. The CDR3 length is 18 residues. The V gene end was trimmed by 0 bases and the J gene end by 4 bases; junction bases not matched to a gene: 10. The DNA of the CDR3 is TGTGCCAGCTCACCACCCCAGACAGGGGGCAGTTTTGCAGATACGCAGTATTTT. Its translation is CASSPPQTGGSFADTQYF. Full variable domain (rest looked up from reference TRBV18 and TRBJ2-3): NAGVMQNPRHLVRRRGQEARLRCSPMKGHSHVYWYRQLPEEGLKFMVYLQKENIIDESGMPKERFSAEFPKEGPSILRIQQVVRGDSAAYFCASSPPQTGGSFADTQYFGPGTRLTVL.

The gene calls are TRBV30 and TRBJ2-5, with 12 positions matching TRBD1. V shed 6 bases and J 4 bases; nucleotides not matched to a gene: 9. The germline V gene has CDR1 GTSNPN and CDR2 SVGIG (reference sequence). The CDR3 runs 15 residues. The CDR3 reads CACQAGQGALETQYF. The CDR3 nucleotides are TGTGCCTGCCAGGCGGGACAGGGGGCGTTAGAGACCCAGTACTTC.

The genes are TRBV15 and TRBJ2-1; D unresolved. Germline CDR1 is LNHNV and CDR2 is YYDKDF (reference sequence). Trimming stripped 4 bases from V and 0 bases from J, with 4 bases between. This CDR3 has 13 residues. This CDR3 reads CATSTSSYNEQFF. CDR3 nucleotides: TGTGCCACCAGCACGAGCTCCTACAATGAGCAGTTCTTC.

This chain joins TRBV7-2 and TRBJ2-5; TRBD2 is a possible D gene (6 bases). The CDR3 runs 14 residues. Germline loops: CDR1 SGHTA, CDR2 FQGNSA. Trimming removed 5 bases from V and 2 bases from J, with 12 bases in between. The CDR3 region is CASSTAGLQETQYF. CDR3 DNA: TGTGCCAGCAGCACAGCGGGCCTACAAGAGACCCAGTACTTC.

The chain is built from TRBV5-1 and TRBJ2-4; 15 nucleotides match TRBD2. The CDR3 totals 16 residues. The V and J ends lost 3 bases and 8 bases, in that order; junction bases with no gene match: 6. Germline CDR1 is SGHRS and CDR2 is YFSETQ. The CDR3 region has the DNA TGCGCCAGCAGCTCCGGGACTAGCGGGAGGAGGGACATTCAGTACTTC. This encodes CASSSGTSGRRDIQYF.

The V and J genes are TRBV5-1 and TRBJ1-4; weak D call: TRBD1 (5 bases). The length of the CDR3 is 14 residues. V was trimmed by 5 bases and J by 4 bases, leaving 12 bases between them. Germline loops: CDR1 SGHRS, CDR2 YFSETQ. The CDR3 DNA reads TGCGCCAGCAGTATGGGTCAGGGTAATGAAAAACTGTTTTTT. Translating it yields CASSMGQGNEKLFF.

CDR3 protein: CASSFRGQGSPGFNNSPLHF. The CDR3 region has the DNA TGTGCCAGCAGTTTTCGAGGACAGGGGAGCCCTGGGTTTAATAATTCACCCCTCCACTTT. The genes are TRBV27 and TRBJ1-6, with 9 bases matching TRBD1. V trimming: 3 bases; J trimming: 5 bases; junction bases outside the gene matches: 17. The CDR3 length is 20 residues. CDR1 and CDR2 from the germline V gene are MNHEY and SMNVEV (reference sequence).

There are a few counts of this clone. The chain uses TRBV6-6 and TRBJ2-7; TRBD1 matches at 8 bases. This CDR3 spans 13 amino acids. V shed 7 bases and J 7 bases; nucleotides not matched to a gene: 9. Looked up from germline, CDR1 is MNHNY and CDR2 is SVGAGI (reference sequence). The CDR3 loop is CASTDRVQGEQYF. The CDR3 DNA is TGTGCCAGCACGGACAGGGTACAGGGGGAGCAGTACTTC.

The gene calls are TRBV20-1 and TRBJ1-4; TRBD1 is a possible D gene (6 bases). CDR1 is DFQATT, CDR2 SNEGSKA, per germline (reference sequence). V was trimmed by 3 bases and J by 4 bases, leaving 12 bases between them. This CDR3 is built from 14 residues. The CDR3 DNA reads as TGCAGTGCTAGTTCAGGGGTCCATAATGAAAAACTGTTTTTT. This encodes CSASSGVHNEKLFF.

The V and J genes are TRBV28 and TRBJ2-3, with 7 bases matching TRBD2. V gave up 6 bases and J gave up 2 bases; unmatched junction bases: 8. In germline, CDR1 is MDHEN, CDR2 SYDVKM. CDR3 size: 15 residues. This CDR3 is CASRSGAPITDTQYF. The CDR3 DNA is TGTGCCAGCAGGAGCGGGGCCCCGATCACAGATACGCAGTATTTT.

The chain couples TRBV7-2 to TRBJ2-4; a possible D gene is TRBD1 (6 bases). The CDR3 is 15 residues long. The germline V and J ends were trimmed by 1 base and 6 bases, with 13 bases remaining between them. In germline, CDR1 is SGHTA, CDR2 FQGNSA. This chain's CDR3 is CASSLVSGDRNIQYF. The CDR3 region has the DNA TGTGCCAGCAGCTTAGTTTCAGGGGACCGAAACATTCAGTACTTC.

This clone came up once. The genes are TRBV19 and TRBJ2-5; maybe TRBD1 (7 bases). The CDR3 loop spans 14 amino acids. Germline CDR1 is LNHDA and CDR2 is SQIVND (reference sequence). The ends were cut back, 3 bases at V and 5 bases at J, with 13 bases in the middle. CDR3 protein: CASSIGPGGETQYF. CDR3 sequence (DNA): TGTGCCAGTAGTATCGGGCCAGGGGGGGAGACCCAGTACTTC. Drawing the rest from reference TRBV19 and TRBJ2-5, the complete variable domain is DGGITQSPKYLFRKEGQNVTLSCEQNLNHDAMYWYRQDPGQGLRLIYYSQIVNDFQKGDIAEGYSVSREKKESFPLTVTSAQKNPTAFYLCASSIGPGGETQYFGPGTRLLVL.